This TCR beta chain was sequenced in a study of OX40 agonist ivuxolimab in advanced cancers. TCRdb keeps only in-frame clones here, not all; method: immunoSEQ multiplex PCR. The top ten clones hold around 15% of a sample with roughly 17,000 clones, roughly 74% of them seen once. Study-level findings and limits: In general, CD8+ T cells held more expanded clones than CD4+ did, on average.

Trimming removed 2 bases from V and 6 bases from J, with 4 bases in between. This CDR3 region has 11 residues. Germline V gives CDR1 KGHSH, CDR2 LQKENI. A remark on this clone: The antigen is unknown.

The starting material was CD4+ or CD8+ T cells sorted from blood, obtained in a trial of the OX40 agonist ivuxolimab. The chain recombines TRBV18 with TRBJ1-2, with D uncertain. This sequence was found in an adult with an advanced solid tumor such as melanoma, head and neck, liver or kidney cancer. CDR3 sequence reads: CASSPGDGYTF. The DNA for the CDR3 is TGTGCCAGCTCACCAGGAGATGGCTACACCTTC.